These 4 T cell receptor beta chains were sequenced from one sample in a study of T cells in Graves' hyperthyroidism and ophthalmopathy. Regions amplified from RNA transcripts were the TCR beta CDR3 regions. Using the HTBI primer set, a first-round RT-PCR was run on the TCR CDR3. From the multiplex PCR reads, TCRdb called clonotypes with MiXCR, one entry per CDR3 protein. The profile shows 300,000 to 500,000 distinct CDR3 sequences, over 12% of them singletons. Sequenced material: blood. The source is a man aged 50-60 years with Graves' ophthalmopathy.

In its sample, this clonotype was seen many times. This chain links TRBV5-1 with TRBJ2-7; 12 nucleotides match TRBD2. The germline V gene has CDR1 SGHRS and CDR2 YFSETQ. Trimming removed 0 bases from V and 7 bases from J; junction bases left unmatched: 8. This CDR3 is built from 16 residues. CDR3 protein: CASSLETSGSFGEQYF. The DNA for the CDR3 is TGCGCCAGCAGCTTGGAGACTAGCGGGAGTTTCGGGGAGCAGTACTTC.

This clonotype was observed many times. This chain links TRBV9 with TRBJ2-7; weak D call: TRBD1 (5 bases). This CDR3 is 13 amino acids long. CDR1 SGDLS and CDR2 YYNGEE come from the germline V gene. V shed 0 bases and J shed 1 base, with 5 bases lying between them. Here the CDR3 reads CASSVGQSYEQYF. CDR3 DNA: TGTGCCAGCAGCGTAGGACAGTCCTACGAGCAGTACTTC.

This clonotype has a count of ten or more. The chain carries TRBV6-1 and TRBJ1-1; 8 nucleotides match TRBD1. With 0 bases clipped from V and 3 bases from J, the junction kept 9 bases outside the gene matches. The germline V gene encodes CDR1 MNHNS and CDR2 SASEGT. This CDR3 comprises 17 residues. DNA for the CDR3: TGTGCCAGCAGTGAAGCGCTGGCAGGGGGCCGCTACACTGAAGCTTTCTTT. Translated, it gives CASSEALAGGRYTEAFF.

V gene TRBV29-1 combines with J gene TRBJ2-5; 12 nucleotides agree with TRBD2. Trimming at V came to 3 bases and at J to 2 bases, leaving 7 bases not matched to a gene. In germline, CDR1 is SQVTM, CDR2 ANQGSEA. The CDR3 extends over 16 amino acids. CDR3 sequence: CSVDGASGRAQETQYF. The DNA for the CDR3 is TGCAGCGTTGATGGTGCTAGCGGGAGGGCGCAAGAGACCCAGTACTTC.